The clone carrying this TCR beta chain was seen many times. CDR3 size: 14 residues. Germline lookup yields CDR1 SGHRS and CDR2 YFSETQ. Losses at the gene ends were 8 bases for V and 7 bases for J; bases not matched to a gene: 13. Assay used: immunoSEQ multiplex PCR; TCRdb lists only in-frame clones, some missing. The data show roughly 200,000 clones, approximately 84% seen once. These data are taken from a study of blood T cell repertoires in COVID-19. Study-level background: COVID-19 samples collected from the United States, Italy and Spain covered acute and convalescent phases.

The clonotype originates from a man in his forties or fifties with active or convalescent COVID-19. The rearrangement links TRBV5-1 to TRBJ1-1, with 8 bases that match TRBD1. Source material: peripheral blood. CDR3 sequence: CASRQGPTRDEAFF. In nucleotides, the CDR3 is TGCGCCAGTAGACAGGGGCCGACCAGGGATGAAGCTTTCTTT.